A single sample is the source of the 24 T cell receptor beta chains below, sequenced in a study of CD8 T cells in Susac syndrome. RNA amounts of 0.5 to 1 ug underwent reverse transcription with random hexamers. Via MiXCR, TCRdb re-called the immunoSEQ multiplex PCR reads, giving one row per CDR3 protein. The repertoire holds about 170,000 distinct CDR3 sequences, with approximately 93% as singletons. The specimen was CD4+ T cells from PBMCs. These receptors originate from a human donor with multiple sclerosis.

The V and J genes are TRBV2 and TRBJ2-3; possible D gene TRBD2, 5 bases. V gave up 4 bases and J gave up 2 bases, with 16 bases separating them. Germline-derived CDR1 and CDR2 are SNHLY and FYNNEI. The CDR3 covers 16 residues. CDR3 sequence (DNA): TGTGCCAGCAGTGCCGGGATCCCGCGTGCCACAGATACGCAGTATTTT. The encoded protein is CASSAGIPRATDTQYF. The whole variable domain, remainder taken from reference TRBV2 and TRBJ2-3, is EPEVTQTPSHQVTQMGQEVILRCVPISNHLYFYWYRQILGQKVEFLVSFYNNEISEKSEIFDDQFSVERPDGSNFTLKIRSTKLEDSAMYFCASSAGIPRATDTQYFGPGTRLTVL.

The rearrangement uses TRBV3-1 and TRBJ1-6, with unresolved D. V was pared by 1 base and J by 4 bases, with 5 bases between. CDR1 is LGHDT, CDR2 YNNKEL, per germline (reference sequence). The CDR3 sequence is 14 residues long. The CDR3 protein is CASSQVRYNSPLHF. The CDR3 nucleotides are TGTGCCAGCAGCCAAGTGAGATATAATTCACCCCTCCACTTT. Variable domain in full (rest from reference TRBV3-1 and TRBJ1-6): DTAVSQTPKYLVTQMGNDKSIKCEQNLGHDTMYWYKQDSKKFLKIMFSYNNKELIINETVPNRFSPKSPDKAHLNLHINSLELGDSAVYFCASSQVRYNSPLHFGNGTRLTVT.

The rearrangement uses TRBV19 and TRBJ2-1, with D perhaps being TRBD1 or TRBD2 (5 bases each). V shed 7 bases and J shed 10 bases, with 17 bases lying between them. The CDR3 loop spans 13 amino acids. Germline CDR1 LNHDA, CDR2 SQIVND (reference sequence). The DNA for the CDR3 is TGTGCCAGTACCAACCTTTTGGGGGAGGAGCAGTTCTTC. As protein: CASTNLLGEEQFF.

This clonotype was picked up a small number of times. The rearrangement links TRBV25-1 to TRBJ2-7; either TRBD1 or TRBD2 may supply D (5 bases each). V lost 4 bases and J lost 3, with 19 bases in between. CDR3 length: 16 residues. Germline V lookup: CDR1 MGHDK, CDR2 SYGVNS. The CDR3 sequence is CASSGPRDGSYYEQYF. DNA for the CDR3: TGTGCCAGCAGTGGTCCCCGGGACGGCAGTTACTACGAGCAGTACTTC.

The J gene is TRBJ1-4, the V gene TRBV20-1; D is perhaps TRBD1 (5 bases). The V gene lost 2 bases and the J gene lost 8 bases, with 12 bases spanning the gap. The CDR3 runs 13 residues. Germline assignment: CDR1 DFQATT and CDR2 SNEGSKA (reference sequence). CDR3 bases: TGCAGTGCTAGAAGGGACTCCCCGGAAAAACTGTTTTTT. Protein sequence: CSARRDSPEKLFF.

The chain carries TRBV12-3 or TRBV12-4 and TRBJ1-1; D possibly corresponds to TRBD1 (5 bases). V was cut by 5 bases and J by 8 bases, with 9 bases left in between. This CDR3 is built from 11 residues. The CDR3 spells CASSRTGEAFF. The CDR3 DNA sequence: TGTGCCAGCAGTCGAACAGGAGAAGCTTTCTTT.

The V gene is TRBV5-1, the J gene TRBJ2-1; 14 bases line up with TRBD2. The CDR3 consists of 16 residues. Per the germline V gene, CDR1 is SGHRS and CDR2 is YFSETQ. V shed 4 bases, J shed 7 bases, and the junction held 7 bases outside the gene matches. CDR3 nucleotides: TGCGCCAGCAGCCCGCCGGGACTAGCGGGAGTAAATGAGCAGTTCTTC. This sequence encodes CASSPPGLAGVNEQFF.

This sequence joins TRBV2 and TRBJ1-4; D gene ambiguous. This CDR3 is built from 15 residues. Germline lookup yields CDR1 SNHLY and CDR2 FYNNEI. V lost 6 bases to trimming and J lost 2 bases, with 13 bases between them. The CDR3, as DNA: TGTGCCAGCAGGTTTGCGGGCACTACTAATGAAAAACTGTTTTTT. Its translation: CASRFAGTTNEKLFF.

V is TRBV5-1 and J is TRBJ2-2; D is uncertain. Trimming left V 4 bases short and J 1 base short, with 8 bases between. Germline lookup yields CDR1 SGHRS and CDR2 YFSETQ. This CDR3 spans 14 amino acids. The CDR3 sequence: CASSVLMNTGELFF. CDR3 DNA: TGCGCCAGCAGCGTTCTCATGAACACCGGGGAGCTGTTTTTT.

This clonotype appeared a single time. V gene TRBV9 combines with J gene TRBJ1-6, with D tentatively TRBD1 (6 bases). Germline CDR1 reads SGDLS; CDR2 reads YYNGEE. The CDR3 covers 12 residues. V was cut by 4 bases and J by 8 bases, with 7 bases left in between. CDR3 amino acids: CASSRQDSPLHF. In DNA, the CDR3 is TGTGCCAGCAGCAGACAGGATTCACCCCTCCACTTT.

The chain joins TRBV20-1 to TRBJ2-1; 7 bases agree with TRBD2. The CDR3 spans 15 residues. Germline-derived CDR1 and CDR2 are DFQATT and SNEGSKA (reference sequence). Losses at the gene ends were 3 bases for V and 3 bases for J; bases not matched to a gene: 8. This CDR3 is CSASRSGENYNEQFF. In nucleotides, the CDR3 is TGCAGTGCTAGTAGGAGCGGGGAAAACTACAATGAGCAGTTCTTC.

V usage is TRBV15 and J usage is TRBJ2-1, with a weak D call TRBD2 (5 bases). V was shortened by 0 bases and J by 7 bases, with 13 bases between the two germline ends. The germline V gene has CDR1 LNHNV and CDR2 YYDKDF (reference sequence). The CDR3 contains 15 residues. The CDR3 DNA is TGTGCCACCAGCAGAGAGAATCGGGATAGGAATGAGCAGTTCTTC. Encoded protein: CATSRENRDRNEQFF.

DNA for the CDR3: TGTGCCAGCAATTCCGGACCGACGGGCACTGAAGCTTTCTTT. It codes for CASNSGPTGTEAFF. The chain is built from TRBV28 and TRBJ1-1; no definite D call. Trimming pared 7 bases from V and 4 bases from J, leaving 16 bases between. CDR3 length: 14 amino acids. The germline gives CDR1 MDHEN, CDR2 SYDVKM. Together with reference TRBV28 and TRBJ1-1, the CDR3 gives the full variable domain: DVKVTQSSRYLVKRTGEKVFLECVQDMDHENMFWYRQDPGLGLRLIYFSYDVKMKEKGDIPEGYSVSREKKERFSLILESASTNQTSMYLCASNSGPTGTEAFFGQGTRLTVV.

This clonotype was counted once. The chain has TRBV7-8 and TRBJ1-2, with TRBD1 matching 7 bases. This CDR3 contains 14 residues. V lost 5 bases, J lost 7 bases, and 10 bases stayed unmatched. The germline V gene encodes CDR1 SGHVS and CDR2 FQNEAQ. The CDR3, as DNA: TGTGCCAGCAGCCCGCTAGGACAGGAAGTTGGCTACACCTTC. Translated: CASSPLGQEVGYTF.

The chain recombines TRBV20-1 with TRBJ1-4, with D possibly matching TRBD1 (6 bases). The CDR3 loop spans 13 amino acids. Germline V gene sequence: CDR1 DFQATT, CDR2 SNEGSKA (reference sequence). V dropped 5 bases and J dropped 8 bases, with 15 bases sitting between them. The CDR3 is CSAFQGNGEKLFF. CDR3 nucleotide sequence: TGCAGTGCTTTCCAGGGGAATGGGGAAAAACTGTTTTTT.

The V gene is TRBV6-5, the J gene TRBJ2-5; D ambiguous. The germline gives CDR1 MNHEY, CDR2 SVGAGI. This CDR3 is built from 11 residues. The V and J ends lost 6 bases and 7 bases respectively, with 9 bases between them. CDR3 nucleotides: TGTGCCAGCAGCGTAGGGCGGACCCAGTACTTC. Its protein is CASSVGRTQYF.

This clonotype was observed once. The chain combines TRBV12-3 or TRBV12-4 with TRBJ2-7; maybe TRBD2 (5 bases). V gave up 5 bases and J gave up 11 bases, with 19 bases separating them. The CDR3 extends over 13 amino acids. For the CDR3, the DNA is TGTGCCAGCAGTCTTGGGGAGAGACCCCGGGAGTACTTC. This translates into CASSLGERPREYF.

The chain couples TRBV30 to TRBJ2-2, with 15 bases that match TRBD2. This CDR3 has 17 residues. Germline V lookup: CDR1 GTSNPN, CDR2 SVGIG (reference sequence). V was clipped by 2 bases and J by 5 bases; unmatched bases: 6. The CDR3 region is CAWSWTSGRVWTGELFF. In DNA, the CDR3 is TGTGCCTGGAGTTGGACTAGCGGGAGGGTATGGACCGGGGAGCTGTTTTTT.

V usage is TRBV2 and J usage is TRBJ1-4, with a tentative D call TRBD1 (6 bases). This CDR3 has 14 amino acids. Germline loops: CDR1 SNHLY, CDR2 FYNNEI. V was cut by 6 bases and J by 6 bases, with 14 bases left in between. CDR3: CASSDRRLDEKLFF. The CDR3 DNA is TGTGCCAGCAGCGACAGGAGGTTAGATGAAAAACTGTTTTTT.

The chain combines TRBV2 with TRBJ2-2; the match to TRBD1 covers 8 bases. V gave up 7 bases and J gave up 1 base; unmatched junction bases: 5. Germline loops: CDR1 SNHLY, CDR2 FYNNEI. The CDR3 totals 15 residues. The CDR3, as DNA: TGTGCCAGCAAGGCCGGGACAGGGAACACCGGGGAGCTGTTTTTT. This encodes CASKAGTGNTGELFF.

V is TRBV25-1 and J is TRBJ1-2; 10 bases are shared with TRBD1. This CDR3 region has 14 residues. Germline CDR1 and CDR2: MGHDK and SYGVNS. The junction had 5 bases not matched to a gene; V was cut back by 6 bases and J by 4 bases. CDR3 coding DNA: TGTGCCAGCAGAAAAGGGACAGGGGCCTATGGCTACACCTTC. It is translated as CASRKGTGAYGYTF.

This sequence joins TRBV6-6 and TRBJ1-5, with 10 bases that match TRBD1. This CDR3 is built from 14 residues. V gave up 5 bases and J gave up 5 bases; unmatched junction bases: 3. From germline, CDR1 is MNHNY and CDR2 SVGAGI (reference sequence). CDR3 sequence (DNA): TGTGCCAGCAGTCAGACAGGGGGCTATCAGCCCCAGCATTTT. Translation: CASSQTGGYQPQHF.

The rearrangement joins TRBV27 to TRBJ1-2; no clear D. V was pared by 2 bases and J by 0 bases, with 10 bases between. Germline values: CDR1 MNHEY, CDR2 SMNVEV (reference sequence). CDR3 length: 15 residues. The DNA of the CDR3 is TGTGCCAGCAGTTTAAGCCAGGCTTCTAACTATGGCTACACCTTC. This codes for CASSLSQASNYGYTF.

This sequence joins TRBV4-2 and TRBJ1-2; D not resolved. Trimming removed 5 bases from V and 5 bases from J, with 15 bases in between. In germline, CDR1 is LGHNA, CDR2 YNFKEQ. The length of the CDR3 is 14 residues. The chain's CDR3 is CASSSEYPLYGYTF. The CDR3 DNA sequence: TGTGCCAGCAGCTCAGAATACCCCCTTTATGGCTACACCTTC.